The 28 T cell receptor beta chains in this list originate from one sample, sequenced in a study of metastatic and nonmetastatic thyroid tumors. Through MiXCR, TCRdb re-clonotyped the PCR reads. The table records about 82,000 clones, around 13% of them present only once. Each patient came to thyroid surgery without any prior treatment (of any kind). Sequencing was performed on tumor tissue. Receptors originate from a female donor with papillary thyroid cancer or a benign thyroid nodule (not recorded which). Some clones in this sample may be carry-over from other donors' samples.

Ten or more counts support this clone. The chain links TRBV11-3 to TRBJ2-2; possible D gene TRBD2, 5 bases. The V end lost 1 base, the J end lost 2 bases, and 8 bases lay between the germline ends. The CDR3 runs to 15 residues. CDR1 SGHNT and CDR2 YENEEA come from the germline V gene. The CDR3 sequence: CASSLAGGNTGELFF. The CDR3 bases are TGTGCCAGCAGCTTAGCAGGAGGTAACACCGGGGAGCTGTTTTTT.

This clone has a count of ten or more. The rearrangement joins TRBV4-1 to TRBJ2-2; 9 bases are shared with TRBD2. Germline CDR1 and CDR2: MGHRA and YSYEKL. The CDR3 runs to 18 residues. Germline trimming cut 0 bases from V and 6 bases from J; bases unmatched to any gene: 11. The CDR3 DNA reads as TGCGCCAGCAGCCAAGAATTCGCGGGAGGGCCTTGGGCCGGGGAGCTGTTTTTT. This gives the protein CASSQEFAGGPWAGELFF.

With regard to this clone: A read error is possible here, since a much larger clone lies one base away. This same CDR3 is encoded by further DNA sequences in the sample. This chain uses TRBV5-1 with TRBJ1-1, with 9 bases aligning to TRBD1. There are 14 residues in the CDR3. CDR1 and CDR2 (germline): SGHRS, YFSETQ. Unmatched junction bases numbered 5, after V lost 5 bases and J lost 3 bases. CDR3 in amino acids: CASSIRDRDTEAFF. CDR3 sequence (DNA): TGCGCCAGCAGTATCCGGGACAGGGACACTGAAGCTTTCTTT.

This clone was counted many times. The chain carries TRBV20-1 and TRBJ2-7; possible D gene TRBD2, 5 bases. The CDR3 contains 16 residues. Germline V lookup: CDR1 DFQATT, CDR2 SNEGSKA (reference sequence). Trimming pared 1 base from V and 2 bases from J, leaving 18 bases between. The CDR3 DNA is TGCAGTGCTAGAGGATCGTGGGAGAATGAACCCTACGAGCAGTACTTC. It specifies CSARGSWENEPYEQYF.

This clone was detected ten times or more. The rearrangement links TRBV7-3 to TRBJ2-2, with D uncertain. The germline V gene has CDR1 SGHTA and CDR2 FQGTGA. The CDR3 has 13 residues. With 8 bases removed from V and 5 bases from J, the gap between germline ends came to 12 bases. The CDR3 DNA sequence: TGTGCCAGCCGTTCGACACCAACCGGGGAGCTGTTTTTT. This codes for CASRSTPTGELFF. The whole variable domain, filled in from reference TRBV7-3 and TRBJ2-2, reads GAGVSQTPSNKVTEKGKYVELRCDPISGHTALYWYRQSLGQGPEFLIYFQGTGAADDSGLPNDRFFAVRPEGSVSTLKIQRTERGDSAVYLCASRSTPTGELFFGEGSRLTVL.

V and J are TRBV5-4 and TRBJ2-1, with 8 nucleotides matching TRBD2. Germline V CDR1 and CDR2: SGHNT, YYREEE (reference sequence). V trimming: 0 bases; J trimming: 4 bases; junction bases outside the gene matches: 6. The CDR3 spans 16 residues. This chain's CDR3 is CASSLVLAGLYNEQFF. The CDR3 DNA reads TGTGCCAGCAGCTTGGTTTTAGCGGGGCTATACAATGAGCAGTTCTTC.

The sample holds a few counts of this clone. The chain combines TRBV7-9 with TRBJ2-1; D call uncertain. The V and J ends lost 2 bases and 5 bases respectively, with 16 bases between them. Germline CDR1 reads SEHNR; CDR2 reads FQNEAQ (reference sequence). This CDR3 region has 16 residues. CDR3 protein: CASSLMAVVGNNEQFF. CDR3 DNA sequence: TGTGCCAGCAGCTTAATGGCGGTGGTGGGTAACAATGAGCAGTTCTTC.

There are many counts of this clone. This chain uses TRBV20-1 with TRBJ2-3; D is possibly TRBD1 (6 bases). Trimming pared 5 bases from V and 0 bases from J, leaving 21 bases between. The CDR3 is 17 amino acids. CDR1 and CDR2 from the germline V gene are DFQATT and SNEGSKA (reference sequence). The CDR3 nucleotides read TGCAGTGCTGGGGGCTCCGGGACACCCACTAGCACAGATACGCAGTATTTT. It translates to CSAGGSGTPTSTDTQYF.

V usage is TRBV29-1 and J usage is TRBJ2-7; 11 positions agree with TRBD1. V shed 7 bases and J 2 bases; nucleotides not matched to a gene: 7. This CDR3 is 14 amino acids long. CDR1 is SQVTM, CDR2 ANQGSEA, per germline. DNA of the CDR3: TGCAGCGCCTATGTGGGACAGGGGGCCTACGAGCAGTACTTC. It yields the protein CSAYVGQGAYEQYF.

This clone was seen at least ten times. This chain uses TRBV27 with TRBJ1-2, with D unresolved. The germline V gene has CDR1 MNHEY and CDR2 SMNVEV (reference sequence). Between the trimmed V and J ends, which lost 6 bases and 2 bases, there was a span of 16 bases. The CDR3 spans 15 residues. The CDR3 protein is CASRTTREPNYGYTF. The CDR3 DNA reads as TGTGCCAGCAGGACTACCCGGGAGCCCAACTATGGCTACACCTTC.

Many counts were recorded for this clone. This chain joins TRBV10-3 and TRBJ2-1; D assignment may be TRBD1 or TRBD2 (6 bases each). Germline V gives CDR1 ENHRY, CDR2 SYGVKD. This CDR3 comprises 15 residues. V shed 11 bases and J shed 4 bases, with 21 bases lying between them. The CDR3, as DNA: TGTGCCGCCCTGGGTCAGGAGGGGGGTTACAATGAGCAGTTCTTC. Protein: CAALGQEGGYNEQFF.

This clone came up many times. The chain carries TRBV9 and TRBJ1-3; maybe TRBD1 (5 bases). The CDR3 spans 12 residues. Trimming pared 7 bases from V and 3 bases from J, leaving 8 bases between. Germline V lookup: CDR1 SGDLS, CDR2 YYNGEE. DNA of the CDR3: TGTGCCAGCGGTGGGGGTGGAAACACCATATATTTT. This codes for CASGGGGNTIYF.

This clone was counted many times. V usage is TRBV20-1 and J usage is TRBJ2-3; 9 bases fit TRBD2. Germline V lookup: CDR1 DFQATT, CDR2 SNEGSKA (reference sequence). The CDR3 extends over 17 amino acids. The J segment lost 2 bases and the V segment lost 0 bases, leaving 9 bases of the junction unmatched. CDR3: CSARDGRLAEPTDTQYF. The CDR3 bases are TGCAGTGCTAGAGATGGTCGACTAGCGGAGCCCACAGATACGCAGTATTTT.

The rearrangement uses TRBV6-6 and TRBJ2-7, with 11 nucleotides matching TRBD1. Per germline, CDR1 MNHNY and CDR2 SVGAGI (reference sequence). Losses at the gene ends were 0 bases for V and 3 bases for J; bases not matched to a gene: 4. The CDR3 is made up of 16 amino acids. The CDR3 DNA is TGTGCCAGCAGTTACTCACCCGGGACAGGGGGCTACGAGCAGTACTTC. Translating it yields CASSYSPGTGGYEQYF.

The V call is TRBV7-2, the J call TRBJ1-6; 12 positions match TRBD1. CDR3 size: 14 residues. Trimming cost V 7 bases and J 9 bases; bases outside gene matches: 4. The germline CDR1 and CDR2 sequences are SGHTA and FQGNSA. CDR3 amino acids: CASKRDRGRSPLHF. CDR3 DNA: TGTGCCAGCAAACGGGACAGGGGGCGTTCACCCCTCCACTTT.

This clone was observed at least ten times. Here the CDR3 DNA reads TGTGCCAGCAGACGGACTAACAACTACGAGCAGTACTTC. Its protein is CASRRTNNYEQYF. The rearrangement uses TRBV6-1 and TRBJ2-7; D may be TRBD2 (6 bases). Germline V gene lookup returns CDR1 MNHNS and CDR2 SASEGT. V was trimmed by 6 bases and J by 3 bases, leaving 12 bases between them. This CDR3 has 13 residues.

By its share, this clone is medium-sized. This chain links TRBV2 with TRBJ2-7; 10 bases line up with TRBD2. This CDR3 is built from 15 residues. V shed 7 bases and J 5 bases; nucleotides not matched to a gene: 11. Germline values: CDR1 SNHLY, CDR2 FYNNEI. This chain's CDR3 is CASTRQGTSADEQYF. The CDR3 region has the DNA TGTGCCAGCACCCGCCAGGGGACTAGCGCAGACGAGCAGTACTTC. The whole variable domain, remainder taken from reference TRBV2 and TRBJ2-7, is EPEVTQTPSHQVTQMGQEVILRCVPISNHLYFYWYRQILGQKVEFLVSFYNNEISEKSEIFDDQFSVERPDGSNFTLKIRSTKLEDSAMYFCASTRQGTSADEQYFGPGTRLTVT.

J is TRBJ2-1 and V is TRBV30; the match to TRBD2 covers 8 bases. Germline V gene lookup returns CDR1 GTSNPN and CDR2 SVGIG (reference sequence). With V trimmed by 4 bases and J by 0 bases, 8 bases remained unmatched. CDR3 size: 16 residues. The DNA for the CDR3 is TGTGCCTGGAAAGAAAGCGGGAGTCTCTCCTACAATGAGCAGTTCTTC. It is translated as CAWKESGSLSYNEQFF.

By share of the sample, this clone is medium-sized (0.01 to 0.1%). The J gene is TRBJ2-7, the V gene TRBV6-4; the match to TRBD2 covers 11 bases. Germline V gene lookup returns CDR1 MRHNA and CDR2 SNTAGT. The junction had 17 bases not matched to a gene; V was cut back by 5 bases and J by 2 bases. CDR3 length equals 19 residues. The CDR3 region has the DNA TGTGCCAGCAGTCCCCTAGCGGGAGGATCCCAATCCCACGCCTACGAGCAGTACTTC. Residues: CASSPLAGGSQSHAYEQYF.

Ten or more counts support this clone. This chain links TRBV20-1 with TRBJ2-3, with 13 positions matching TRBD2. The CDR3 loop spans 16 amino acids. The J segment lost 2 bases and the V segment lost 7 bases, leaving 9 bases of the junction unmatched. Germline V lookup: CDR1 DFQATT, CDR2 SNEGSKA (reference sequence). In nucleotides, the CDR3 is TGCAGTGGTACTAGCGGGAGGGCCTCAGACACAGATACGCAGTATTTT. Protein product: CSGTSGRASDTDTQYF.

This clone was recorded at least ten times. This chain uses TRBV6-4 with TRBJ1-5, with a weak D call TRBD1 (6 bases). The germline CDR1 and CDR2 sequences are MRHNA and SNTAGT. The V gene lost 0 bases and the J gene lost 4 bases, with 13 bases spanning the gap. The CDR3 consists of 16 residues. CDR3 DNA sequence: TGTGCCAGCAGTGACTCGATAAAACAGGGTAATCAGCCCCAGCATTTT. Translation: CASSDSIKQGNQPQHF.

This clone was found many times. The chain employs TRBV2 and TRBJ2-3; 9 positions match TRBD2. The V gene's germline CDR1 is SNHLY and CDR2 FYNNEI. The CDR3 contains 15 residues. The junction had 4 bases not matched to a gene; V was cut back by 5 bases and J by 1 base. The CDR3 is CASSPTSGRTDTQYF. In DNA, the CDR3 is TGTGCCAGCAGTCCCACTAGCGGGCGCACAGATACGCAGTATTTT.

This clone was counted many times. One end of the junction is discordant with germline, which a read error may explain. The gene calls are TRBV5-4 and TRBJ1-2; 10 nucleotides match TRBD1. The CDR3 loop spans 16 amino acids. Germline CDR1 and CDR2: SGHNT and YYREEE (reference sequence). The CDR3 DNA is TGTGCCAGCAGCTTGGGGGGACAGGGGATCTACTATGGCCACACTTTC. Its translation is CASSLGGQGIYYGHTF.

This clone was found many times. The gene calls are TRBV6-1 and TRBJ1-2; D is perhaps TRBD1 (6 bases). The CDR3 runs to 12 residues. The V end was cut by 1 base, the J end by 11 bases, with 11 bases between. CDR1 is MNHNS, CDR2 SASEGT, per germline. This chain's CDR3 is CASSEVRGWYTF. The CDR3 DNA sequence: TGTGCCAGCAGTGAAGTCAGGGGATGGTACACCTTC.

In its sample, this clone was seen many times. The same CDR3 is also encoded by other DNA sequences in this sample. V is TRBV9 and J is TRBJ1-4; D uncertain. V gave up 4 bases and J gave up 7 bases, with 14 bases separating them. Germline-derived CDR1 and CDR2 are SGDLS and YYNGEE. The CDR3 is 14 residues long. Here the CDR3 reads CASSPRGEGEKLFF. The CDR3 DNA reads TGTGCCAGCAGCCCTCGGGGAGAGGGTGAAAAACTGTTTTTT.

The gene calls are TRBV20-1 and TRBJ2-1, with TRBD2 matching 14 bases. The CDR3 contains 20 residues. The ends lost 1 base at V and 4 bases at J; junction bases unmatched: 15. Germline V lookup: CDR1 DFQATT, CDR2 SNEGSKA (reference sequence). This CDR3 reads CSARALGLAGANTLYNEQFF. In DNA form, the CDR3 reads TGCAGTGCTAGAGCCTTGGGACTAGCGGGAGCTAATACCCTTTACAATGAGCAGTTCTTC.

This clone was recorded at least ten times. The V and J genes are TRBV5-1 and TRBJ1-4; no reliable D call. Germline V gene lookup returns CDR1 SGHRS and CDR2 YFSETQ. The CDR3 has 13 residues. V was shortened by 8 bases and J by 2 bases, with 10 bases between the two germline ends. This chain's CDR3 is CASRGGTNEKLFF. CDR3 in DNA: TGCGCCAGTCGCGGTGGCACTAATGAAAAACTGTTTTTT.

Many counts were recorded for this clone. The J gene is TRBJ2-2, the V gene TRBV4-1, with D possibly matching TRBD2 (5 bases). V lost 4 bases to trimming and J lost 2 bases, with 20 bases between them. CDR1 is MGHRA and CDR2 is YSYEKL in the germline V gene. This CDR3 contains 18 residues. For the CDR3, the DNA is TGCGCCAGCAGCCGAGAAGAGAGGTCGGGATACAACACCGGGGAGCTGTTTTTT. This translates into CASSREERSGYNTGELFF.